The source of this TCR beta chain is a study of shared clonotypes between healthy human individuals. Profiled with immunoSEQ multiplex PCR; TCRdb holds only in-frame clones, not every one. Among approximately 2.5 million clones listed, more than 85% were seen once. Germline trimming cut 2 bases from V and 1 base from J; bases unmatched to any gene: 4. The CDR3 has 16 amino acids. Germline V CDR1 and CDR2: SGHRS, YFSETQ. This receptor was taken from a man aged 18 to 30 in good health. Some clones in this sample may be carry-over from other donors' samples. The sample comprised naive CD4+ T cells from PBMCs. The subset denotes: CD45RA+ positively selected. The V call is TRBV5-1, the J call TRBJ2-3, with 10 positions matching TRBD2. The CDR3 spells CASSFALAGGTDTQYF. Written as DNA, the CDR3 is TGCGCCAGCAGCTTTGCGCTAGCGGGAGGCACAGATACGCAGTATTTT.